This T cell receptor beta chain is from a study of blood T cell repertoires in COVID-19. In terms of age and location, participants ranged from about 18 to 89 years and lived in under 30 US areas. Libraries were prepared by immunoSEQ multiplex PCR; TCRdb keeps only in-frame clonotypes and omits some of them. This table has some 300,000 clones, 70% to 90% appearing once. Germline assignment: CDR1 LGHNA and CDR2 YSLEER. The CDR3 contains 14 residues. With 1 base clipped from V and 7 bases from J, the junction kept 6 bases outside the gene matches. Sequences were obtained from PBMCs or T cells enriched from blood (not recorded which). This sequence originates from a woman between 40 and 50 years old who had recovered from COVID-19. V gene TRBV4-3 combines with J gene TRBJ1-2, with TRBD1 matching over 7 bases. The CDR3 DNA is TGCGCCAGCAGCCAAGGGAAGGGGGCCGGTGGCTACACCTTC. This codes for CASSQGKGAGGYTF.